This T cell receptor (beta chain) was sequenced during a study of control samples from healthy donors and cancer patients. Trimming took 0 bases from V and 9 from J; bases not matched to a gene: 9. Germline V gene lookup returns CDR1 ENHRY and CDR2 SYGVKD. This CDR3 has 17 residues. The data were produced by immunoSEQ multiplex PCR, yet TCRdb's version contains in-frame clones alone and is incomplete. The sample lists 100,000 to 120,000 clones, roughly 90% seen once, with 3.7% in the top ten. This receptor was identified in an older woman with lung cancer. Specimen: PBMCs. V and J are TRBV10-3 and TRBJ2-1; 12 bases map to TRBD2. This CDR3 reads CAISESPASGGAPEQFF. Here the CDR3 DNA reads TGTGCCATCAGTGAGTCGCCGGCTAGCGGGGGGGCCCCTGAGCAGTTCTTC.